The 13 T cell receptor beta chains presented below share a single source sample, sequenced in a study of T cells in Graves' hyperthyroidism and ophthalmopathy. Amplified TCR beta CDR3 regions came from RNA transcripts. Primed by the HTBI set, a first-round RT-PCR was run on the TCR CDR3. TCRdb fed the multiplex PCR reads into MiXCR, producing one record per CDR3 protein. The sample includes hundreds of thousands of distinct CDR3 sequences, approximately 15% of them seen just once. The specimen sequenced was blood. The receptor source for this set is a woman aged 25 to 45 with Graves' hyperthyroidism that later progressed to Graves' ophthalmopathy.

This clonotype was seen repeatedly, ten times or more. This sequence joins TRBV19 and TRBJ1-2, with D possibly matching TRBD1 (6 bases). Germline V gene lookup returns CDR1 LNHDA and CDR2 SQIVND (reference sequence). The CDR3 totals 14 residues. V gave up 7 bases and J gave up 5 bases, with 17 bases separating them. The DNA of the CDR3 is TGTGCCAGTAACCCCCCAGGGGACCAGTATGGCTACACCTTC. Translated, it gives CASNPPGDQYGYTF.

The sample holds many counts of this clonotype. The chain combines TRBV6-5 with TRBJ1-1; D may be TRBD1 (5 bases). This CDR3 comprises 16 residues. The ends were cut back, 0 bases at V and 1 base at J, with 12 bases in the middle. Per the germline V gene, CDR1 is MNHEY and CDR2 is SVGAGI. In DNA, the CDR3 is TGTGCCAGCAGTTACTCCGAGCGGGGGTGGAACACTGAAGCTTTCTTT. The encoded protein is CASSYSERGWNTEAFF.

This clonotype was counted at least ten times. This rearrangement joins TRBV12-3 or TRBV12-4 to TRBJ2-7, with 8 bases lining up with TRBD2. This CDR3 has 17 amino acids. The J segment lost 3 bases and the V segment lost 7 bases, leaving 17 bases of the junction unmatched. The CDR3 is CASTFGTSSVSVYEQYF. In DNA form, the CDR3 reads TGTGCCAGCACCTTTGGGACTAGTAGTGTAAGTGTCTACGAGCAGTACTTC.

A few counts support this clonotype. The rearrangement links TRBV20-1 to TRBJ2-7; D is undetermined. The ends were cut back, 1 base at V and 7 bases at J, with 17 bases in the middle. This CDR3 is built from 14 residues. The V gene's germline CDR1 is DFQATT and CDR2 SNEGSKA (reference sequence). CDR3 in DNA: TGCAGTGCTAGAGTGGGCTCCGACCTGTGGGAGCAGTACTTC. Its protein is CSARVGSDLWEQYF.

The rearrangement uses TRBV30 and TRBJ2-7, with D uncertain. This CDR3 spans 10 amino acids. V dropped 5 bases and J dropped 6 bases, with 8 bases sitting between them. From germline, CDR1 is GTSNPN and CDR2 SVGIG (reference sequence). CDR3 in DNA: TGTGCCTGGGGGATGATCGAGCAGTACTTC. Its translation: CAWGMIEQYF.

This clonotype appeared many times. The chain is built from TRBV7-9 and TRBJ1-4, with D unclear. The length of the CDR3 is 12 residues. Germline V CDR1 and CDR2: SEHNR, FQNEAQ (reference sequence). V lost 5 bases to trimming and J lost 2 bases, with 3 bases between them. CDR3: CASSGTNEKLFF. The CDR3 nucleotides read TGTGCCAGCAGCGGTACTAATGAAAAACTGTTTTTT. Using reference TRBV7-9 and TRBJ1-4 for the parts outside the CDR3, the full variable domain is DTGVSQNPRHKITKRGQNVTFRCDPISEHNRLYWYRQTLGQGPEFLTYFQNEAQLEKSRLLSDRFSAERPKGSFSTLEIQRTEQGDSAMYLCASSGTNEKLFFGSGTQLSVL.

Many counts were recorded for this clonotype. J is TRBJ2-2 and V is TRBV7-2; possibly TRBD1 or TRBD2 for D (7 bases each). There are 14 residues in the CDR3. V lost 8 bases to trimming and J lost 9 bases, with 19 bases between them. Germline values: CDR1 SGHTA, CDR2 FQGNSA. The CDR3 DNA reads TGTGCCAGCGAAGCAGGGGGAGGGGCACGGGAGCTGTTTTTT. Encoded protein: CASEAGGGARELFF.

This clonotype appeared a few times. The chain joins TRBV29-1 to TRBJ1-2; tentative D call: TRBD1 (5 bases). With 0 bases removed from V and 8 bases from J, the gap between germline ends came to 10 bases. Germline-derived CDR1 and CDR2 are SQVTM and ANQGSEA. This CDR3 comprises 12 residues. The CDR3 DNA follows: TGCAGCGTTGAAGATCGGGGGGAAGGCTACACCTTC. This codes for CSVEDRGEGYTF.

This clonotype was picked up many times. The V and J genes are TRBV18 and TRBJ2-2; tentatively, D is TRBD2 (6 bases). The V end lost 3 bases, the J end lost 9 bases, and 14 bases lay between the germline ends. CDR3 length equals 14 residues. CDR1 is KGHSH, CDR2 LQKENI, per germline. The CDR3 protein is CASSPPIADRELFF. As DNA, the CDR3 is TGTGCCAGCTCACCCCCCATAGCGGACCGGGAGCTGTTTTTT.

There are many counts of this clonotype. The V gene is TRBV14, the J gene TRBJ1-5; D is unresolved. This CDR3 spans 17 amino acids. The germline V and J ends were trimmed by 0 bases and 0 bases, with 12 bases remaining between them. The germline gives CDR1 SGHDN, CDR2 FVKESK. The CDR3 loop reads CASSQDRIGDSNQPQHF. CDR3 bases: TGTGCCAGCAGCCAAGATCGGATCGGAGATAGCAATCAGCCCCAGCATTTT.

To note about this clonotype: A much larger clone lies a single base off, so this may be a read error. The rearrangement links TRBV20-1 to TRBJ1-4; D remains ambiguous. The CDR3 spans 12 residues. CDR1 DFQATT and CDR2 SNEGSKA come from the germline V gene (reference sequence). This CDR3 is CSASPMWEKLVF. The CDR3 DNA reads as TGCAGTGCTAGCCCTATGTGGGAAAAACTGGTTTTT.

This clonotype was observed many times. This chain joins TRBV7-2 and TRBJ1-5; tentative D call: TRBD1 (6 bases). V lost 11 bases and J lost 3, with 20 bases in between. CDR1 and CDR2 (germline): SGHTA, FQGNSA. The CDR3 runs to 15 residues. CDR3 sequence: CASGGGRGPNQPQHF. In nucleotides, the CDR3 is TGTGCCTCAGGCGGGGGCAGGGGTCCCAATCAGCCCCAGCATTTT.

The chain recombines TRBV19 with TRBJ2-3; D not resolved. Trimming left V 6 bases short and J 0 bases short, with 16 bases between. The CDR3 is 16 residues long. CDR1 is LNHDA and CDR2 is SQIVND in the germline V gene (reference sequence). As DNA, the CDR3 is TGTGCCAGTAGCCCGCACACGGAAACTAGCACAGATACGCAGTATTTT. Protein product: CASSPHTETSTDTQYF.